The sample holds many counts of the clone carrying this T cell receptor (beta chain). Its antigen is currently unknown. The authors ran a second PCR of about 6 to 11 cycles using a sample-barcoded 5' primer and a J-beta primer mix. The study obtained at least 2.5 million CDR3-containing paired-end reads from every sample. TCRdb used MiXCR to reprocess the 5' RACE reads, holding one entry per CDR3 protein. The data hold roughly 650,000 distinct CDR3 sequences, with less than 40% observed a single time. The record originates from a study of blood T cells in healthy people across ages. Study-wide results and limits: Aged donors had fewer naive CD4+ cells and lower diversity than long-lived donors.

Trimming removed 0 bases from V and 1 base from J, with 7 bases in between. Per the germline V gene, CDR1 is DFQATT and CDR2 is SNEGSKA (reference sequence). The CDR3 covers 13 residues. V usage is TRBV20-1 and J usage is TRBJ2-7; no clear D. The sample comprised blood. The sequence was collected from a woman of 80 years or more in good health. CDR3 coding DNA: TGCAGTGCTAGAGATCTCCAATCCTACGAGCAGTACTTC. This sequence encodes CSARDLQSYEQYF.